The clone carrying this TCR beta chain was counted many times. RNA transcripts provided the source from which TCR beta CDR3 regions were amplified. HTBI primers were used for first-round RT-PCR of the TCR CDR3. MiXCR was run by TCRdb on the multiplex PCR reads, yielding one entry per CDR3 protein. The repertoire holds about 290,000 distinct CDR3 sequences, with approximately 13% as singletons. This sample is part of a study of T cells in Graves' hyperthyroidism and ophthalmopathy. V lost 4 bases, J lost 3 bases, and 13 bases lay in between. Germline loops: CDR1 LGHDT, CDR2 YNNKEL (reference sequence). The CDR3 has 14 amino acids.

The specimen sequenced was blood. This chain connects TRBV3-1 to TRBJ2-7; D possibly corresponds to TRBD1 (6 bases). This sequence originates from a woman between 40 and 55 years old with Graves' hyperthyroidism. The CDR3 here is CASSLGQLNYEQYF. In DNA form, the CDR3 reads TGTGCCAGCAGCCTCGGACAGCTCAACTACGAGCAGTACTTC.